These 23 T cell receptor beta chains were all obtained from the same sample, sequenced in a study of regulatory T cells in long-lasting Graves disease. For TCR beta, libraries came from iRepertoire HTBI primers and Arm-PCR of CDR3 regions. Using its own MiXCR run on the multiplex PCR reads, TCRdb lists one record per CDR3 protein. The profile shows 450,000 or so distinct CDR3 sequences, 20% to 25% of them singletons. Time point denoted: persistent/refractory GD, antithyroid drugs over 5 years with positive TRAb. The TCR library was made from RNA extracted from PBMCs. Sequences were derived from peripheral blood mononuclear cells (PBMCs), sampled when the disease was refractory, from a patient treated with antithyroid drugs. These receptors all come from a female donor with Graves disease.

This clonotype occurred a few times. CDR3 coding DNA: TGTGCCACCAGTGAAAGACAGGGGGCTGGGGCCAACGTCCTGACTTTC. Its translation: CATSERQGAGANVLTF. The rearrangement uses TRBV24-1 and TRBJ2-6, with 9 bases that match TRBD1. Germline CDR1 reads KGHDR; CDR2 reads SFDVKD. V lost 4 bases, J lost 2 bases, and 2 bases stayed unmatched. The CDR3 runs 16 residues.

This clonotype has only a few counts. The V and J genes are TRBV19 and TRBJ1-3; TRBD1 is a possible D gene (6 bases). Looked up from germline, CDR1 is LNHDA and CDR2 is SQIVND (reference sequence). Trimming left V 7 bases short and J 0 bases short, with 10 bases between. CDR3 length: 14 residues. Here the CDR3 reads CASNAGASGNTIYF. For the CDR3, the DNA is TGTGCCAGTAATGCGGGGGCCTCTGGAAACACCATATATTTT.

This clonotype showed up many times. The chain combines TRBV27 with TRBJ1-4; D might be TRBD1 (5 bases). This CDR3 contains 15 residues. The germline CDR1 and CDR2 sequences are MNHEY and SMNVEV (reference sequence). V was cut by 0 bases and J by 3 bases, with 8 bases left in between. The CDR3 DNA is TGTGCCAGCAGTTTATCGGGACGGCCTAATGAAAAACTGTTTTTT. Protein product: CASSLSGRPNEKLFF.

This clonotype was counted many times. The genes are TRBV28 and TRBJ1-2; D unresolved. Trimming took off 3 bases at V and 5 bases at J, with 7 bases between the two ends. CDR1 and CDR2 from the germline V gene are MDHEN and SYDVKM. This CDR3 contains 12 residues. The CDR3 region is CASSLAAYGYTF. The CDR3 bases are TGTGCCAGCAGTTTGGCGGCTTATGGCTACACCTTC.

The chain joins TRBV7-9 to TRBJ2-7; 13 positions agree with TRBD2. Germline V gene sequence: CDR1 SEHNR, CDR2 FQNEAQ (reference sequence). The CDR3 covers 18 residues. With 6 bases clipped from V and 8 bases from J, the junction kept 19 bases outside the gene matches. CDR3 residues: CASRPTSHRTGLAGQQYF. CDR3 nucleotide sequence: TGTGCCAGCAGACCCACTTCCCACAGAACGGGACTAGCGGGGCAGCAGTACTTC.

This clonotype was observed at least ten times. The V call is TRBV28, the J call TRBJ1-5; weak D call: TRBD1 (5 bases). The V gene lost 1 base and the J gene lost 4 bases, with 14 bases spanning the gap. The CDR3 sequence is 16 residues long. Per germline, CDR1 MDHEN and CDR2 SYDVKM. CDR3 region: CASSLLRGLDNQPQHF. In nucleotides, the CDR3 is TGTGCCAGCAGTTTATTGAGGGGTCTTGATAATCAGCCCCAGCATTTT.

This clonotype appeared many times. This chain uses TRBV12-3 or TRBV12-4 with TRBJ1-5; tentative D call: TRBD1 (5 bases). V gave up 6 bases and J gave up 8 bases, with 17 bases separating them. The CDR3 runs to 14 residues. CDR3 region: CASRTSGTGEPQHF. The CDR3 DNA follows: TGTGCCAGCAGAACATCTGGGACCGGTGAGCCCCAGCATTTT.

This clonotype was recorded at least ten times. The V call is TRBV7-2, the J call TRBJ2-2; 9 positions match TRBD2. CDR3 length: 15 residues. V shed 5 bases, J shed 6 bases, and the junction held 7 bases outside the gene matches. Germline CDR1 and CDR2: SGHTA and FQGNSA. CDR3 in amino acids: CASSTGLAAPGELFF. The DNA of the CDR3 is TGTGCCAGCAGCACGGGACTAGCCGCGCCCGGGGAGCTGTTTTTT.

The chain links TRBV7-2 to TRBJ2-7, with 13 bases fitting TRBD2. Looked up from germline, CDR1 is SGHTA and CDR2 is FQGNSA. The CDR3 runs to 16 residues. Unmatched junction bases numbered 5, after V lost 0 bases and J lost 6 bases. CDR3 sequence (DNA): TGTGCCAGCAGCTTAGCCGGACTAGCGGGAGACCTCGAGCAGTACTTC. Translation gives CASSLAGLAGDLEQYF.

V and J are TRBV4-3 and TRBJ2-5; possible D gene TRBD2, 5 bases. Germline values: CDR1 LGHNA, CDR2 YSLEER. The CDR3 spans 13 residues. Trimming stripped 4 bases from V and 5 bases from J, with 11 bases between. CDR3 DNA: TGCGCCAGCAGCCGTCAACGAGGGGAGACCCAGTACTTC. Its translation: CASSRQRGETQYF.

At least ten counts were recorded for this clonotype. This chain links TRBV6-1 with TRBJ1-2, with a weak D call TRBD1 (5 bases). Trimming took off 2 bases at V and 2 bases at J, with 12 bases between the two ends. CDR1 and CDR2 (germline): MNHNS, SASEGT. This CDR3 is 15 amino acids long. The CDR3: CASSESWGTNYGYTF. The CDR3 DNA sequence: TGTGCCAGCAGTGAAAGTTGGGGGACCAACTATGGCTACACCTTC.

The genes are TRBV28 and TRBJ2-1, with TRBD2 identical over 9 bases. J gave up 5 bases and V 1 base, and 6 bases lay outside the gene matches. CDR3 size: 16 residues. Per the germline V gene, CDR1 is MDHEN and CDR2 is SYDVKM. Here the CDR3 reads CASSLLAGELDNEQFF. For the CDR3, the DNA is TGTGCCAGCAGTTTATTAGCGGGAGAGCTTGACAATGAGCAGTTCTTC.

The V and J genes are TRBV9 and TRBJ1-5; a possible D gene is TRBD1 (5 bases). CDR3 length: 14 residues. V lost 1 base, J lost 7 bases, and 12 bases lay in between. Germline CDR1 SGDLS, CDR2 YYNGEE. For the CDR3, the DNA is TGTGCCAGCAGCGTATTGGGGGGTGACCAGCCCCAGCATTTT. Amino acids: CASSVLGGDQPQHF.

The sample holds many counts of this clonotype. J is TRBJ1-1 and V is TRBV28; 10 bases are shared with TRBD1. The CDR3 consists of 14 residues. CDR1 and CDR2 (germline): MDHEN, SYDVKM. V shed 3 bases, J shed 9 bases, and the junction held 7 bases outside the gene matches. CDR3 protein: CASSLKGTGVKAFF. The CDR3 nucleotides read TGTGCCAGCAGTTTGAAGGGGACAGGGGTTAAAGCTTTCTTT. Full variable domain (outside the CDR3, taken from reference TRBV28 and TRBJ1-1): DVKVTQSSRYLVKRTGEKVFLECVQDMDHENMFWYRQDPGLGLRLIYFSYDVKMKEKGDIPEGYSVSREKKERFSLILESASTNQTSMYLCASSLKGTGVKAFFGQGTRLTVV.

This clonotype was counted many times. V and J are TRBV11-2 and TRBJ2-4; tentative D call: TRBD1 (6 bases). The CDR3 has 15 residues. Germline V gives CDR1 SGHAT, CDR2 FQNNGV. V was clipped by 2 bases and J by 8 bases, with 16 bases between them. The CDR3 DNA reads TGTGCCAGCAGCTTAATCTTGGGGGCTGGGGACATTCAGTACTTC. Its protein is CASSLILGAGDIQYF.

The chain carries TRBV4-1 and TRBJ1-2; D possibly corresponds to TRBD1 (6 bases). V gave up 1 base and J gave up 3 bases, with 12 bases separating them. This CDR3 region has 15 residues. Germline-derived CDR1 and CDR2 are MGHRA and YSYEKL. The CDR3 region has the DNA TGCGCCAGCAGCCAAGTAACAGGGTTGGACTATGGCTACACCTTC. This gives the protein CASSQVTGLDYGYTF.

The chain has TRBV6-1 and TRBJ1-1, with D perhaps TRBD1 (5 bases). The germline V gene encodes CDR1 MNHNS and CDR2 SASEGT. V was pared by 11 bases and J by 1 base, with 14 bases between. CDR3 length equals 13 residues. The CDR3 coding sequence is TGTGCCGGGTCCGGGGCTCGGAACACTGAAGCTTTCTTT. This codes for CAGSGARNTEAFF.

V is TRBV4-1 and J is TRBJ1-1; D unclear. The germline V gene encodes CDR1 MGHRA and CDR2 YSYEKL. CDR3 length: 15 amino acids. Trimming pared 1 base from V and 1 base from J, leaving 10 bases between. This CDR3 is CASSQVGKKNTEAFF. For the CDR3, the DNA is TGCGCCAGCAGCCAAGTAGGCAAGAAGAACACTGAAGCTTTCTTT.

This clonotype was seen at least ten times. The CDR3 nucleotides read TGTGCCAGCTCCTGGGGGGGGGCCGAAGAGACCCAGTACTTC. This codes for CASSWGGAEETQYF. The rearrangement uses TRBV12-3 or TRBV12-4 and TRBJ2-5, with D possibly TRBD2 on 7 matching bases. V gave up 8 bases and J gave up 3 bases, with 16 bases separating them. The CDR3 runs 14 residues.

This clonotype was seen only a few times. This chain uses TRBV27 with TRBJ1-1; no clear D gene. Looked up from germline, CDR1 is MNHEY and CDR2 is SMNVEV (reference sequence). Trimming stripped 1 base from V and 6 bases from J, with 9 bases between. CDR3 length: 13 amino acids. DNA of the CDR3: TGTGCCAGCAGTTTATTAGATCGGGCTGAAGCTTTCTTT. Encoded protein: CASSLLDRAEAFF.

This clonotype has ten or more counts. The rearrangement uses TRBV28 and TRBJ2-2, with 9 bases matching TRBD1. The CDR3 is made up of 16 amino acids. Per the germline V gene, CDR1 is MDHEN and CDR2 is SYDVKM. V was pared by 5 bases and J by 7 bases, with 11 bases of the junction left unmatched. DNA of the CDR3: TGTGCCAGCAGTATAACGACAGGGGGTGGAATCGGGGAGCTGTTTTTT. Translated: CASSITTGGGIGELFF.

Worth noting for this clonotype: A read error is likely, as this CDR3 ends without the conserved phenylalanine or tryptophan. The V and J genes are TRBV5-1 and TRBJ2-7; no firm D call. V was cut by 0 bases and J by 4 bases, with 11 bases left in between. This CDR3 comprises 14 residues. Looked up from germline, CDR1 is SGHRS and CDR2 is YFSETQ. The DNA for the CDR3 is TGCGCCAGCAGCTTGGAGGCTAGTCGGTACGAGCAGTACCTC. Translation: CASSLEASRYEQYL.

This clonotype was counted ten times or more. The rearrangement uses TRBV5-1 and TRBJ1-2; maybe TRBD1 (5 bases). The CDR3 is 13 residues long. The ends were cut back, 0 bases at V and 3 bases at J, with 6 bases in the middle. The germline V gene has CDR1 SGHRS and CDR2 YFSETQ. CDR3 residues: CASSLDRHYGYTF. For the CDR3, the DNA is TGCGCCAGCAGCTTGGACAGGCACTATGGCTACACCTTC.